This T cell receptor beta chain is from a study of blood T cell repertoires in COVID-19. Overall study context: Some COVID-19 samples were acute and others convalescent; all came from the United States, Italy and Spain.

Source study methods: Reference gene primers were amplified, and this amplification served to estimate nucleated cell counts. The assay was immunoSEQ multiplex PCR, and TCRdb's table has in-frame clones only and misses some. The D gene and trimming were derived from the DNA, and the V and J assignments and clone size from that table. The sample lists about 240,000 clones; about four fifths were seen once. This CDR3 region has 13 residues. Germline loops: CDR1 SQVTM, CDR2 ANQGSEA. With 3 bases removed from V and 1 base from J, the gap between germline ends came to 8 bases. This clonotype originated in a woman older than 75 with acute or convalescent COVID-19. V gene TRBV29-1 combines with J gene TRBJ2-3, with TRBD2 as a possible D gene (6 bases). The source material was peripheral blood. The DNA of the CDR3 is TGCAGCGTTGACGCTAGCGGCACAGATACGCAGTATTTT. This translates into CSVDASGTDTQYF.